This entry lists 8 T cell receptor beta chains sequenced from one sample in a study of memory CD8 T cells in hepatitis C reinfection. Assay: immunoSEQ multiplex PCR; the TCRdb copy retains only in-frame clones and omits some. The sample lists just over 50,000 clones, nearly 90% occurring once. Time point in this sample: pre-reinfection, 55 to 20 weeks before reinfection detection. The sorted cells went straight to TCR sequencing with no prior in vitro expansion. The sample comprised naive CD8+ T cells sorted from blood. The receptors come from a man aged 18 to 30 with hepatitis C virus infection.

V gene TRBV28 combines with J gene TRBJ2-7, with D hard to call. V was cut by 11 bases and J by 5 bases, with 16 bases left in between. This CDR3 spans 12 amino acids. Germline-derived CDR1 and CDR2 are MDHEN and SYDVKM. CDR3 sequence (DNA): TGTGCCCGCAATACTCAGGTGCACGAGCAGTACTTC. Amino acid sequence: CARNTQVHEQYF.

V usage is TRBV27 and J usage is TRBJ2-2; the D gene is possibly TRBD2 (7 bases). The V and J ends lost 6 bases and 9 bases respectively, with 17 bases between them. Germline V gene sequence: CDR1 MNHEY, CDR2 SMNVEV (reference sequence). This CDR3 has 14 amino acids. The CDR3, as DNA: TGTGCCAGCAGCTTCGGGGAGGGGGTCTGGGAGCTGTTTTTT. The encoded protein is CASSFGEGVWELFF.

The CDR3 region has the DNA TGTGCCAGCAGTGGGACAGGGGTTACCTACGAGCAGTACTTC. Its translation is CASSGTGVTYEQYF. V and J are TRBV6-5 and TRBJ2-7; 10 bases line up with TRBD1. This CDR3 spans 14 amino acids. The germline V gene has CDR1 MNHEY and CDR2 SVGAGI. V lost 5 bases, J lost 2 bases, and 3 bases stayed unmatched.

The CDR3 region has the DNA TGTGCCAGCAGCAGCGCCGGGACAGGCGCCTACGAGCAGTACTTC. This encodes CASSSAGTGAYEQYF. The chain has TRBV5-6 and TRBJ2-7, with TRBD1 matching over 8 bases. With 4 bases clipped from V and 2 bases from J, the junction kept 8 bases outside the gene matches. This CDR3 is built from 15 residues. CDR1 is SGHDT, CDR2 YYEEEE, per germline.

This sequence joins TRBV27 and TRBJ2-7, with 10 bases identical to TRBD2. The junction had 7 bases not matched to a gene; V was cut back by 6 bases and J by 5 bases. In germline, CDR1 is MNHEY, CDR2 SMNVEV (reference sequence). The CDR3 consists of 14 residues. The CDR3 nucleotides read TGTGCCAGCAGGGCAGCGGGAGGGAGCCACGAGCAGTACTTC. This translates into CASRAAGGSHEQYF.

This clone occurred once. V and J are TRBV6-1 and TRBJ2-5, with 8 bases fitting TRBD1. Germline values: CDR1 MNHNS, CDR2 SASEGT. J gave up 4 bases and V 2 bases, and 3 bases lay outside the gene matches. There are 14 residues in the CDR3. CDR3 residues: CASSETGGRETQYF. CDR3 DNA: TGTGCCAGCAGTGAAACAGGGGGTCGAGAGACCCAGTACTTC.

CDR3 sequence (DNA): TGTGCCAGCAGCACCGGACTAGCGGACGCTCGGGAGACCCAGTACTTC. It encodes CASSTGLADARETQYF. The rearrangement joins TRBV5-8 to TRBJ2-5; 10 bases match TRBD2. From germline, CDR1 is SGHTS and CDR2 YDEGEE. Unmatched junction bases numbered 11, after V lost 4 bases and J lost 5 bases. The CDR3 spans 16 residues.

The chain links TRBV27 to TRBJ1-2, with TRBD1 identical over 9 bases. Germline CDR1 reads MNHEY; CDR2 reads SMNVEV (reference sequence). V lost 6 bases and J lost 8; bases outside the gene matches: 4. The CDR3 totals 12 residues. The CDR3 sequence: CASRDRGSGYTF. In DNA, the CDR3 is TGTGCCAGCAGGGACAGGGGCTCGGGCTACACCTTC.